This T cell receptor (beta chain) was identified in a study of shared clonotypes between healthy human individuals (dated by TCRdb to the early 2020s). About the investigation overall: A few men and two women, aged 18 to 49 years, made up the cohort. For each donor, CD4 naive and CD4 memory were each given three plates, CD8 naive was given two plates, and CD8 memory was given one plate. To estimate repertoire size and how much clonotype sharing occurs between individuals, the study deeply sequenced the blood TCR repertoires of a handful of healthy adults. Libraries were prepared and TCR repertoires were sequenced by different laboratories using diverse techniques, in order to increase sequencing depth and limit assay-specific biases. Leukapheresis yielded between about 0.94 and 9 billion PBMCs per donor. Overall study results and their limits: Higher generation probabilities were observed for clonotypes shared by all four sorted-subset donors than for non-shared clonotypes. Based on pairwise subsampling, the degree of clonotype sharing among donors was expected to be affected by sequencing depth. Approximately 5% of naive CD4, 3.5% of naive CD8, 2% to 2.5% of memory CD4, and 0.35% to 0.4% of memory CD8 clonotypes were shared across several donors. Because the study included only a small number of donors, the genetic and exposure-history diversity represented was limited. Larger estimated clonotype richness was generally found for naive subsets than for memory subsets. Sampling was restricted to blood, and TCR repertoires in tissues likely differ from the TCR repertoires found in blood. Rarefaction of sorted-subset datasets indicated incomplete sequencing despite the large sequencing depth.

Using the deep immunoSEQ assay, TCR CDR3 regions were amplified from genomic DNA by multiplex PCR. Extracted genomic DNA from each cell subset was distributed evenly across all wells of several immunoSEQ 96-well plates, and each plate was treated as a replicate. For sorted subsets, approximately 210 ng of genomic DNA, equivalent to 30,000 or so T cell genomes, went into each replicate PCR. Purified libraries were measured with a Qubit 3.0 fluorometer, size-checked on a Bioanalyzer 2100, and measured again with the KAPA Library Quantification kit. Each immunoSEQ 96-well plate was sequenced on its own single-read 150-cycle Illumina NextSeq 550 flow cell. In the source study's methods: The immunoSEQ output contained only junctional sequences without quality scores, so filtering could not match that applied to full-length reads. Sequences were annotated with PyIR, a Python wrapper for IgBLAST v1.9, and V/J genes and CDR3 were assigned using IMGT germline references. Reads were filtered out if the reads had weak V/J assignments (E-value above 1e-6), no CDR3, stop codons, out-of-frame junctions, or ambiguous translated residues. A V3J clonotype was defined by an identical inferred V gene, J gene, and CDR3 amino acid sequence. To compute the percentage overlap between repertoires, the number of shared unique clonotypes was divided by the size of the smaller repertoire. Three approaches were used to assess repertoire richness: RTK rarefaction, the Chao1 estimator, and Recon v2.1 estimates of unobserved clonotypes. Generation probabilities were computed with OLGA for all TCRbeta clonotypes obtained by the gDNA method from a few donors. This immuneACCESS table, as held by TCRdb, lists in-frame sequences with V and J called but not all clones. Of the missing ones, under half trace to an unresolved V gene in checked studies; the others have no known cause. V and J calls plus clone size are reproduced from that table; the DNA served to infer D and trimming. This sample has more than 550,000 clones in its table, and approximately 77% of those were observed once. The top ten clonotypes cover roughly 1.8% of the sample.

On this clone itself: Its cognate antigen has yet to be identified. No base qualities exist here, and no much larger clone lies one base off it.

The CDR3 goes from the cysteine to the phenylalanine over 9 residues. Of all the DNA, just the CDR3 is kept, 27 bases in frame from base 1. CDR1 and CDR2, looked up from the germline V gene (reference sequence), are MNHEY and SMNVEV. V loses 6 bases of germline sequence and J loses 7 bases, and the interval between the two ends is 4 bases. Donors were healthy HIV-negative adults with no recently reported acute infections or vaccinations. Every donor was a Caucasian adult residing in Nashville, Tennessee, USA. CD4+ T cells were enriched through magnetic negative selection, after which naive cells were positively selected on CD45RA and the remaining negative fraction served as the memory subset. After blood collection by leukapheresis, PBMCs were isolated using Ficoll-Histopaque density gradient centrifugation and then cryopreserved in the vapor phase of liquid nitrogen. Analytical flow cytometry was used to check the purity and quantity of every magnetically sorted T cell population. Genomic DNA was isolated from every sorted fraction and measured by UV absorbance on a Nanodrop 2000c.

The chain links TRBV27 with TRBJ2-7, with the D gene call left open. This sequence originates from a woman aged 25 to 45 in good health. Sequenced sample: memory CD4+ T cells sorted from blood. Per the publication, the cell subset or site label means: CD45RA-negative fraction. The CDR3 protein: CASRGEQYF. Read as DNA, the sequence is TGTGCCAGCAGGGGGGAGCAGTACTTC.